What follows describes a single TCR beta chain. Its specificity is unknown. Profiled with immunoSEQ multiplex PCR; TCRdb holds only in-frame clones, not every one. The data show about 170,000 clones, over 85% seen once. Looked up from germline, CDR1 is SNHLY and CDR2 is FYNNEI. The CDR3 totals 14 residues. The V segment lost 8 bases and the J segment 7 bases; nucleotides outside the gene matches: 6. These data originate in a study of T cell responses to AZD1222 COVID-19 vaccine. Study observations and caveats: Mostly white British, mostly female donors; authors suggested clonal diversity may be underestimated.

Sequencing used peripheral blood, obtained on day 0 of AZD1222 vaccination. The V gene is TRBV2, the J gene TRBJ1-6; TRBD1 agrees at 9 bases. The receptor was isolated from an adult in good health. The CDR3 DNA is TGTGCCAGCGGCGGGACAGGGCGGAATTCACCCCTCCACTTT. The encoded protein is CASGGTGRNSPLHF.